This paragraph covers one T cell receptor (beta chain) sequence. The antigen remains unidentified. The data are from a study of T cell responses to AZD1222 COVID-19 vaccine. Whole-study results and caveats: Following two doses of AZD1222, Spike-specific TCR breadth and depth rose. The study sampled repertoires only after the peak T cell response. Clonal diversity may have been underestimated in mostly white British donors.

Per the germline V gene, CDR1 is MNHGY and CDR2 is SVAAGI. The CDR3 spans 13 residues. V lost 8 bases and J lost 5, with 13 bases in between. Some clones are missing from TCRdb's copy, which holds only in-frame ones; the method was immunoSEQ multiplex PCR. Among 150,000 to 200,000 clones listed, roughly nine tenths were seen once. This TCR was sampled from an adult who received the AZD1222 COVID-19 vaccine. V gene TRBV6-9 combines with J gene TRBJ1-5, with a tentative D call TRBD1 (6 bases). Sequencing used peripheral blood, obtained 28 days after the second AZD1222 dose. Here the CDR3 reads CASGGRFDQPQHF. CDR3 sequence (DNA): TGTGCCAGCGGGGGGCGATTCGATCAGCCCCAGCATTTT.